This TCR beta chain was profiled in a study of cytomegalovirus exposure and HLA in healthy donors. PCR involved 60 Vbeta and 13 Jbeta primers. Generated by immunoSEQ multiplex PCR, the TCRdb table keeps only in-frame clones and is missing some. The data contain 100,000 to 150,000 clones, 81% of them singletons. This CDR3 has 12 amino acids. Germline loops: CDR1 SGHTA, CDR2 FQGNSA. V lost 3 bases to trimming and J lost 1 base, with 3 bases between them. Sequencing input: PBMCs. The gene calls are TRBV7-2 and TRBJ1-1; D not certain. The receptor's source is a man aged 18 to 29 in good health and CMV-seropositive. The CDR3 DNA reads TGTGCCAGCAGCTTCTCGAACACTGAAGCTTTCTTT. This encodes CASSFSNTEAFF.